Below, 22 T cell receptor beta chains from the same sample are listed, as sequenced in a study of T cell changes during pregnancy in multiple sclerosis. Profiling relied on immunoSEQ multiplex PCR, and the TCRdb table lists in-frame clones only, not all of them. The table has around 44,000 clones, 90% seen once. The input for sequencing was CD8+ T cells from peripheral blood mononuclear cells, taken in the first trimester of pregnancy. These receptor sequences come from a female donor with multiple sclerosis, enrolled in a pregnancy study.

The chain recombines TRBV6-1 with TRBJ2-4; D remains unclear. Trimming removed 1 base at V and 2 bases at J, with 6 bases between. The germline CDR1 and CDR2 sequences are MNHNS and SASEGT. The CDR3 consists of 14 residues. This chain's CDR3 is CASSEGRTKNIQYF. The CDR3 DNA is TGTGCCAGCAGTGAAGGGAGAACCAAAAACATTCAGTACTTC.

The chain is built from TRBV27 and TRBJ2-3; tentatively, D is TRBD2 (5 bases). Germline lookup yields CDR1 MNHEY and CDR2 SMNVEV (reference sequence). This CDR3 comprises 14 residues. V gave up 6 bases and J gave up 5 bases, with 15 bases separating them. CDR3 sequence (DNA): TGTGCCAGCAGAAGAACGGAGGTTGTAGATACGCAGTATTTT. This sequence encodes CASRRTEVVDTQYF.

In its sample, this clone ranks as large. The CDR3 nucleotides read TGTGCCAGCAGTTCCGGGACAGGGTTCGGCTACACCTTC. It codes for CASSSGTGFGYTF. This rearrangement joins TRBV27 to TRBJ1-2; TRBD1 matches 9 bases. With 4 bases clipped from V and 8 bases from J, the junction kept 5 bases outside the gene matches. This CDR3 comprises 13 residues. Germline V gives CDR1 MNHEY, CDR2 SMNVEV (reference sequence).

This sequence joins TRBV19 and TRBJ1-4, with unresolved D. Germline CDR1 reads LNHDA; CDR2 reads SQIVND (reference sequence). The ends were cut back, 1 base at V and 7 bases at J, with 10 bases in the middle. This CDR3 is built from 14 residues. The chain's CDR3 is CASSIGGSAEKLFF. The CDR3 DNA is TGTGCCAGTAGTATAGGCGGGTCGGCTGAAAAACTGTTTTTT.

J is TRBJ2-7 and V is TRBV27, with D maybe TRBD1 (5 bases). The CDR3 extends over 14 amino acids. Germline V CDR1 and CDR2: MNHEY, SMNVEV (reference sequence). V shed 4 bases and J shed 2 bases, with 12 bases lying between them. Here the CDR3 DNA reads TGTGCCAGCAGTTACTCAGGGAACACCTACGAGCAGTACTTC. Amino acids: CASSYSGNTYEQYF.

The chain recombines TRBV19 with TRBJ1-1; 7 bases are a match to TRBD1. Germline CDR1 LNHDA, CDR2 SQIVND (reference sequence). J was trimmed by 12 bases and V by 7 bases; bases with no gene match: 11. The CDR3 spans 12 residues. CDR3 nucleotide sequence: TGTGCCAGTACCGGTAGCGGACAGGAGACTTTCTTT. It translates to CASTGSGQETFF.

The rearrangement joins TRBV19 to TRBJ1-6, with D perhaps matching TRBD1 (6 bases). The germline CDR1 and CDR2 sequences are LNHDA and SQIVND (reference sequence). The CDR3 contains 15 residues. V lost 3 bases, J lost 7 bases, and 13 bases lay in between. The CDR3 DNA follows: TGTGCCAGTAGTATGTCGGGGGGCGAGAATTCACCCCTCCACTTT. Amino acids: CASSMSGGENSPLHF.

The gene calls are TRBV19 and TRBJ1-1; 7 bases fit TRBD1. Looked up from germline, CDR1 is LNHDA and CDR2 is SQIVND (reference sequence). The CDR3 length is 15 residues. V lost 6 bases, J lost 3 bases, and 10 bases stayed unmatched. The CDR3 reads CASSSTGAQDTEAFF. In DNA form, the CDR3 reads TGTGCCAGTAGCTCAACAGGGGCTCAGGACACTGAAGCTTTCTTT.

This chain uses TRBV19 with TRBJ2-1; 7 bases are a match to TRBD2. Unmatched junction bases numbered 6, after V lost 7 bases and J lost 6 bases. This CDR3 is 13 amino acids long. From germline, CDR1 is LNHDA and CDR2 SQIVND (reference sequence). The CDR3 sequence: CASTTLAANEQFF. The CDR3 bases are TGTGCCAGTACGACCCTAGCGGCCAATGAGCAGTTCTTC.

The chain employs TRBV27 and TRBJ2-7; a possible D gene is TRBD1 (6 bases). Deletions cut 6 bases from V and 4 bases from J, with 13 bases between. CDR3 length equals 13 residues. Germline V CDR1 and CDR2: MNHEY, SMNVEV (reference sequence). DNA of the CDR3: TGTGCCAGCAGGTACGGGACATCTTACGAGCAGTACTTC. This codes for CASRYGTSYEQYF.

This chain joins TRBV7-6 and TRBJ1-1; the match to TRBD1 covers 11 bases. The CDR3 totals 14 residues. Looked up from germline, CDR1 is SGHVS and CDR2 is FNYEAQ. Unmatched junction bases numbered 5, after V lost 5 bases and J lost 6 bases. The chain's CDR3 is CASSPDRGRSEAFF. CDR3 nucleotides: TGTGCCAGCAGCCCGGACAGGGGGCGTTCTGAAGCTTTCTTT.

The genes are TRBV6-6 and TRBJ1-2; D is possibly TRBD1 (6 bases). This CDR3 spans 14 amino acids. V gave up 2 bases and J gave up 4 bases, with 11 bases separating them. CDR1 and CDR2 from the germline V gene are MNHNY and SVGAGI (reference sequence). CDR3 nucleotide sequence: TGTGCCAGCAGTTACCAAGACAGGCCCTATGGCTACACCTTC. Its translation: CASSYQDRPYGYTF.

This clone was observed at least ten times. This chain uses TRBV7-8 with TRBJ1-5; D ambiguous. Trimming cost V 1 base and J 1 base, with 11 bases left between them. The germline V gene encodes CDR1 SGHVS and CDR2 FQNEAQ. The CDR3 loop spans 16 amino acids. The CDR3 DNA sequence: TGTGCCAGCAGCTTAGTCGGTCCCGGGAGCAATCAGCCCCAGCATTTT. Translated, it gives CASSLVGPGSNQPQHF.

The genes are TRBV7-9 and TRBJ2-7; D remains ambiguous. V shed 3 bases and J shed 5 bases, with 11 bases lying between them. Germline CDR1 is SEHNR and CDR2 is FQNEAQ (reference sequence). The CDR3 spans 13 residues. CDR3 DNA: TGTGCCAGCAGCTTTTCGGTTTTGCACGAGCAGTACTTC. This encodes CASSFSVLHEQYF.

This clone was recorded only once. The rearrangement joins TRBV19 to TRBJ2-1; D is perhaps TRBD2 (5 bases). CDR1 is LNHDA, CDR2 SQIVND, per germline (reference sequence). The CDR3 is made up of 13 amino acids. V lost 5 bases and J 2 bases, leaving 7 bases between the germline ends. The CDR3 is CASSSSPYNEQFF. CDR3 nucleotide sequence: TGTGCCAGTAGTTCTAGCCCCTACAATGAGCAGTTCTTC.

This clone has a handful of counts. This rearrangement joins TRBV7-9 to TRBJ2-7, with 11 bases matching TRBD2. The CDR3 runs to 14 residues. Germline CDR1 reads SEHNR; CDR2 reads FQNEAQ (reference sequence). Trimming removed 5 bases from V and 2 bases from J; junction bases left unmatched: 2. The CDR3 region is CASSPTSGTYEQYF. In DNA, the CDR3 is TGTGCCAGCAGCCCGACTAGCGGGACCTACGAGCAGTACTTC.

This chain uses TRBV12-5 with TRBJ1-5, with D possibly TRBD1 on 5 matching bases. The V gene's germline CDR1 is LGHNT and CDR2 FRNRAP. V was shortened by 3 bases and J by 3 bases, with 15 bases between the two germline ends. The CDR3 covers 16 residues. The CDR3 here is CASGFETDIINQPQHF. CDR3 sequence (DNA): TGTGCTAGTGGTTTCGAGACAGATATAATCAATCAGCCCCAGCATTTT.

The rearrangement uses TRBV12-5 and TRBJ1-1; perhaps TRBD1 as D (6 bases). The CDR3 is 15 amino acids. The V end was cut by 5 bases, the J end by 3 bases, with 16 bases between. Germline CDR1 LGHNT, CDR2 FRNRAP. This chain's CDR3 is CASGQLQGGDTEAFF. DNA of the CDR3: TGTGCTAGTGGTCAATTACAGGGTGGGGACACTGAAGCTTTCTTT.

The genes are TRBV9 and TRBJ2-4; D ambiguous. The CDR3 has 15 residues. Trimming took 0 bases from V and 2 from J, leaving 9 bases between them. CDR1 SGDLS and CDR2 YYNGEE come from the germline V gene. Here the CDR3 reads CASSVESRSKNIQYF. The CDR3 DNA is TGTGCCAGCAGCGTAGAAAGCCGTTCCAAAAACATTCAGTACTTC.

The gene calls are TRBV6-1 and TRBJ2-1; 10 bases align to TRBD2. The germline V gene encodes CDR1 MNHNS and CDR2 SASEGT. V was pared by 1 base and J by 5 bases, with 5 bases of the junction left unmatched. This CDR3 spans 16 amino acids. CDR3 nucleotides: TGTGCCAGCAGTGAAGGGCGGACTAGCGGCAACAATGAGCAGTTCTTC. Protein product: CASSEGRTSGNNEQFF.

The V call is TRBV10-1, the J call TRBJ2-7, with a tentative D call TRBD2 (5 bases). Deletions cut 5 bases from V and 0 bases from J, with 11 bases between. The CDR3 runs 14 residues. Per the germline V gene, CDR1 is WNHNN and CDR2 is SYGVQD (reference sequence). The DNA of the CDR3 is TGCGCCAGCAGTAAGGACTCGAGCTCCTACGAGCAGTACTTC. Translation gives CASSKDSSSYEQYF.

The J gene is TRBJ2-1, the V gene TRBV27; TRBD2 agrees at 7 bases. Per the germline V gene, CDR1 is MNHEY and CDR2 is SMNVEV (reference sequence). The CDR3 sequence is 17 residues long. Trimming cost V 3 bases and J 0 bases; bases outside gene matches: 8. The CDR3 DNA is TGTGCCAGCAGTTTCCTCGTAGCGGGTAGCTCCTACAATGAGCAGTTCTTC. Its protein is CASSFLVAGSSYNEQFF.